Listed here are 13 T cell receptor beta chains from one sample, sequenced in a study of technical replicates of blood from a few donors (dated by TCRdb to about 2017). Libraries were built with the immunoSEQ multiplex PCR assay. This immuneACCESS table, as held by TCRdb, lists in-frame sequences with V and J called but not all clones. Of the missing ones, under half trace to an unresolved V gene in checked studies; the others have no known cause. The sample profile shows 55,000 to 60,000 clones; approximately 92% of them were found once. The ten largest clones capture around 4% of the sample. The sample was PBMCs. All receptors derive from a human donor in good health. Some clones in this sample may be carry-over from other donors' samples.

The chain combines TRBV4-1 with TRBJ1-1; D possibly corresponds to TRBD1 (5 bases). Germline V lookup: CDR1 MGHRA, CDR2 YSYEKL. Trimming pared 5 bases from V and 2 bases from J, leaving 21 bases between. The CDR3 totals 17 residues. CDR3 amino acids: CASSARRLTDPNTEAFF. The CDR3 DNA follows: TGCGCCAGCAGCGCCCGCCGCCTGACAGATCCTAACACTGAAGCTTTCTTT.

The V and J genes are TRBV18 and TRBJ2-7, with 8 bases lining up with TRBD1. CDR3 length equals 15 residues. Germline V gene data show CDR1 as KGHSH and CDR2 as LQKENI. The J segment lost 2 bases and the V segment lost 4 bases, leaving 7 bases of the junction unmatched. The CDR3 DNA sequence: TGTGCCAGCTCACACAAGGACAGGGTGGCCTACGAGCAGTACTTC. This sequence encodes CASSHKDRVAYEQYF. Full variable domain (missing parts from reference TRBV18 and TRBJ2-7): NAGVMQNPRHLVRRRGQEARLRCSPMKGHSHVYWYRQLPEEGLKFMVYLQKENIIDESGMPKERFSAEFPKEGPSILRIQQVVRGDSAAYFCASSHKDRVAYEQYFGPGTRLTVT.

The J gene is TRBJ2-1, the V gene TRBV5-1; 11 positions match TRBD2. Per germline, CDR1 SGHRS and CDR2 YFSETQ. J was trimmed by 10 bases and V by 4 bases; bases with no gene match: 10. The CDR3 loop spans 15 amino acids. The CDR3 nucleotides are TGCGCCAGCAGCGGGGGGGCTAGCGGGAGGATAGAGCAGTTCTTC. Its translation is CASSGGASGRIEQFF. Supplemented by reference TRBV5-1 and TRBJ2-1, the full variable domain reads KAGVTQTPRYLIKTRGQQVTLSCSPISGHRSVSWYQQTPGQGLQFLFEYFSETQRNKGNFPGRFSGRQFSNSRSEMNVSTLELGDSALYLCASSGGASGRIEQFFGPGTRLTVL.

This rearrangement joins TRBV6-1 to TRBJ2-7; D unresolved. The CDR3 has 15 amino acids. The germline gives CDR1 MNHNS, CDR2 SASEGT. V dropped 6 bases and J dropped 3 bases, with 18 bases sitting between them. CDR3 amino acids: CASRGQKTLNYEQYF. In DNA form, the CDR3 reads TGTGCCAGCAGGGGCCAGAAAACCTTAAACTACGAGCAGTACTTC.

This CDR3 is CATKQEITNYGYTF. The DNA of the CDR3 is TGTGCCACCAAACAGGAGATAACTAACTATGGCTACACCTTC. The chain combines TRBV2 with TRBJ1-2, with a possible D match to TRBD1 (5 bases). Germline loops: CDR1 SNHLY, CDR2 FYNNEI. The CDR3 extends over 14 amino acids. The germline V and J ends were trimmed by 10 bases and 0 bases, with 15 bases remaining between them.

The J gene is TRBJ2-7, the V gene TRBV11-2; D remains unclear. Germline loops: CDR1 SGHAT, CDR2 FQNNGV. V lost 1 base and J 0 bases, leaving 7 bases between the germline ends. The CDR3 contains 14 residues. CDR3 sequence (DNA): TGTGCCAGCAGCTTAGGAGGCTTCTCCTACGAGCAGTACTTC. Translating it yields CASSLGGFSYEQYF.

This chain connects TRBV5-4 to TRBJ2-2; D may be TRBD2 (6 bases). Germline assignment: CDR1 SGHNT and CDR2 YYREEE (reference sequence). V lost 4 bases and J 2 bases, leaving 12 bases between the germline ends. This CDR3 contains 15 residues. The CDR3 nucleotides read TGTGCCAGCAGCCAACGGACTACAAACACCGGGGAGCTGTTTTTT. This gives the protein CASSQRTTNTGELFF.

Concerning this clone itself: Other DNA sequences in this sample translate to the same CDR3. The V and J genes are TRBV29-1 and TRBJ2-1; D uncertain. CDR3 length: 13 residues. The germline V gene has CDR1 SQVTM and CDR2 ANQGSEA. The CDR3 protein is CSARDYSYNEQFF. As DNA, the CDR3 is TGCAGTGCAAGAGATTACTCCTACAATGAGCAGTTCTTC.

This rearrangement joins TRBV9 to TRBJ2-3, with 8 bases aligning to TRBD2. CDR3 length: 15 residues. V trimming: 4 bases; J trimming: 2 bases; junction bases outside the gene matches: 6. Germline V CDR1 and CDR2: SGDLS, YYNGEE. The CDR3 nucleotides read TGTGCCAGCAGCATTAGCGGGGCTAACACAGATACGCAGTATTTT. This codes for CASSISGANTDTQYF.

The sample holds one count of this clone. This sequence joins TRBV4-3 and TRBJ1-6, with TRBD1 as a possible D gene (5 bases). V lost 4 bases to trimming and J lost 6 bases, with 10 bases between them. The CDR3 runs 14 residues. Germline CDR1 reads LGHNA; CDR2 reads YSLEER. DNA for the CDR3: TGCGCCAGCAGCCCTACCGGGGGTAATTCACCCCTCCACTTT. This sequence encodes CASSPTGGNSPLHF.

The chain combines TRBV11-2 with TRBJ2-1, with 7 bases lining up with TRBD1. V lost 5 bases to trimming and J lost 7 bases; unmatched junction nucleotides: 11. CDR1 is SGHAT and CDR2 is FQNNGV in the germline V gene. The CDR3 is 15 residues long. As DNA, the CDR3 is TGTGCCAGCAGCCTAACAGGGGATCTGTGGAATGAGCAGTTCTTC. Its protein product is CASSLTGDLWNEQFF.

The rearrangement uses TRBV4-3 and TRBJ2-5, with 9 bases lining up with TRBD2. CDR1 is LGHNA and CDR2 is YSLEER in the germline V gene. The CDR3 contains 15 residues. V gave up 2 bases and J gave up 7 bases; unmatched junction bases: 8. The DNA for the CDR3 is TGCGCCAGCAGCCAATTTAGCGGGGGAGGAGGGACCCAGTACTTC. Protein: CASSQFSGGGGTQYF.

V gene TRBV2 combines with J gene TRBJ2-7; tentative D call: TRBD1 (6 bases). The V gene's germline CDR1 is SNHLY and CDR2 FYNNEI. V was pared by 6 bases and J by 2 bases, with 11 bases between. The CDR3 extends over 13 amino acids. The CDR3 region is CASRADRTYEQYF. In DNA form, the CDR3 reads TGTGCCAGCAGAGCCGACAGGACCTACGAGCAGTACTTC.